Described below is a single T cell receptor (beta chain) sequence and its context. Its antigen remains unidentified. The table came from immunoSEQ multiplex PCR; TCRdb's copy has only in-frame clones and leaves some out. This sample has over 65,000 clones, with roughly nine tenths found just once. These data are taken from a study of T cell responses to AZD1222 COVID-19 vaccine. Overall study results and limits: Among AZD1222 vaccinees, only six were seropositive at baseline. Regions 160-218 and 743-854 dominated among vaccine-associated CD4 TCRs spanning spike. Most donors were white British, females outnumbered males, and clonal diversity was possibly underestimated. Receipt of two AZD1222 doses was followed by a rise in Spike-specific TCR breadth and depth.

The CDR3 contains 13 residues. The V segment lost 4 bases and the J segment 4 bases; nucleotides outside the gene matches: 3. CDR1 is MNHEY, CDR2 SVGAGI, per germline. This TCR came from an adult in good health. The starting material was peripheral blood, obtained on day 0 of MenACWY control vaccination. This chain connects TRBV6-5 to TRBJ1-1, with 7 bases identical to TRBD1. The CDR3 coding sequence is TGTGCCAGCAGTTTACAGGGGTCCACTGAAGCTTTCTTT. Translation gives CASSLQGSTEAFF.